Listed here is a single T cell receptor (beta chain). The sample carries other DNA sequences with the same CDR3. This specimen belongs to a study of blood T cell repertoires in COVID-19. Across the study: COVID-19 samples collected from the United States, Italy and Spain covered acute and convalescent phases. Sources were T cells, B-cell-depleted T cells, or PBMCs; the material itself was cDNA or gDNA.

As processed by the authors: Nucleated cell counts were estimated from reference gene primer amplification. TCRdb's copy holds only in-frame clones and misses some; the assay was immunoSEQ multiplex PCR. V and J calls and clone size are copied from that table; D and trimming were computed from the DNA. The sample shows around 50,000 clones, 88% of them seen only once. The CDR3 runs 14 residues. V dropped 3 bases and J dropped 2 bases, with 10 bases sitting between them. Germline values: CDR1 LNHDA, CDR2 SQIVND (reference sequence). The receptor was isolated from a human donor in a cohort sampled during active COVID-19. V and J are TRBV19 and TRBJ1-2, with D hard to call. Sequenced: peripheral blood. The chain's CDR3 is CASSIPAGNYGYTF. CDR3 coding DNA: TGTGCCAGTAGTATTCCGGCGGGCAACTATGGCTACACCTTC.